Below, 18 T cell receptor beta chains from the same sample are listed, as sequenced in a study of blood T cell repertoires in COVID-19. Clones were sequenced by immunoSEQ multiplex PCR, and TCRdb holds only the in-frame ones, with some missing. The sample has 300,000 to 350,000 clones; around four fifths are singletons. Specimen: peripheral blood. Receptor source: a man younger than 45 with active or convalescent COVID-19.

V and J are TRBV2 and TRBJ1-3; D not certain. V lost 6 bases and J 3 bases, leaving 6 bases between the germline ends. From germline, CDR1 is SNHLY and CDR2 FYNNEI. The CDR3 has 12 residues. The CDR3 sequence is CASRGSGNTIYF. In DNA form, the CDR3 reads TGTGCCAGCAGAGGGAGTGGAAACACCATATATTTT.

This chain connects TRBV7-3 to TRBJ1-1, with 8 bases identical to TRBD1. Germline trimming cut 6 bases from V and 4 bases from J; bases unmatched to any gene: 4. The CDR3 runs to 13 residues. Germline lookup yields CDR1 SGHTA and CDR2 FQGTGA. The CDR3 DNA sequence: TGTGCCAGCAGGGACAGGGTGGGCACTGAAGCTTTCTTT. Translated, it gives CASRDRVGTEAFF.

The J gene is TRBJ2-3, the V gene TRBV18; 15 positions match TRBD2. The CDR3 is 14 amino acids. Trimming cost V 8 bases and J 4 bases; bases outside gene matches: 1. From germline, CDR1 is KGHSH and CDR2 LQKENI. DNA of the CDR3: TGTGCCAGCCGGACTAGCGGGGGGGCAGATACGCAGTATTTT. Translated, it gives CASRTSGGADTQYF.

This clone was counted once. The V gene is TRBV18, the J gene TRBJ2-1; unclear D gene. The ends were cut back, 6 bases at V and 0 bases at J, with 15 bases in the middle. Germline CDR1 and CDR2: KGHSH and LQKENI. This CDR3 has 16 residues. The CDR3 region has the DNA TGTGCCAGCTCCCGGTTCAGTAGGAGCTCCTACAATGAGCAGTTCTTC. As protein: CASSRFSRSSYNEQFF.

CDR3 sequence (DNA): TGTGCCAGCAGACCCCATTCGTCTCGGACTGAAGCTTTCTTT. Translation: CASRPHSSRTEAFF. This chain uses TRBV28 with TRBJ1-1, with D uncertain. In germline, CDR1 is MDHEN, CDR2 SYDVKM. The CDR3 sequence is 14 residues long. V was cut by 6 bases and J by 5 bases, with 16 bases left in between.

The rearrangement uses TRBV7-2 and TRBJ1-5; unclear D gene. CDR3 length: 18 amino acids. Germline V gene sequence: CDR1 SGHTA, CDR2 FQGNSA. With 1 base removed from V and 1 base from J, the gap between germline ends came to 17 bases. CDR3 in DNA: TGTGCCAGCAGCTTAGGACTGATCTCCGTCCGAAGCAATCAGCCCCAGCATTTT. Encoded protein: CASSLGLISVRSNQPQHF.

V gene TRBV19 combines with J gene TRBJ1-6; unclear D gene. CDR1 and CDR2 (germline): LNHDA, SQIVND (reference sequence). This CDR3 has 15 residues. The germline V and J ends were trimmed by 7 bases and 10 bases, with 20 bases remaining between them. The CDR3 region has the DNA TGTGCCAGTACCCCAGGCAGGTCCTCGGGGTCACCCCTCCACTTT. Translating gives CASTPGRSSGSPLHF.

This clone was recorded once. V gene TRBV30 combines with J gene TRBJ2-7; 7 bases match TRBD2. Germline loops: CDR1 GTSNPN, CDR2 SVGIG (reference sequence). The CDR3 length is 12 residues. Trimming removed 8 bases from V and 10 bases from J; junction bases left unmatched: 14. The chain's CDR3 is CALGGSVSEQYF. The CDR3 region has the DNA TGTGCCCTGGGGGGGAGCGTTTCCGAACAGTACTTC.

This chain joins TRBV4-1 and TRBJ1-1; no clear D. The germline V gene has CDR1 MGHRA and CDR2 YSYEKL. Trimming stripped 4 bases from V and 4 bases from J, with 16 bases between. CDR3 size: 15 residues. The CDR3: CASSLKGNGGTEAFF. The CDR3 DNA reads as TGCGCCAGCAGCCTGAAAGGGAACGGAGGCACTGAAGCTTTCTTT.

This clone was seen a single time. The chain carries TRBV6-2 or TRBV6-3 and TRBJ1-2; 7 bases are shared with TRBD1. Losses at the gene ends were 6 bases for V and 8 bases for J; bases not matched to a gene: 18. The CDR3 contains 16 residues. Germline V gives CDR1 MNHEY, CDR2 SVGEGT. The CDR3 DNA is TGTGCCAGCAGCCCTACCGGACAGGCCATTTATGGGGGCTACACCTTC. Protein: CASSPTGQAIYGGYTF.

The V call is TRBV3-1 (or the pseudogene TRBV3-2), the J call TRBJ1-2; D is possibly TRBD1 (6 bases). The germline V gene has CDR1 LGHDT and CDR2 YNNKEL (reference sequence). This CDR3 is 14 amino acids long. Trimming stripped 8 bases from V and 7 bases from J, with 20 bases between. The CDR3 nucleotides read TGTGCCAGCTCCTCGTCGGGGGGGCTGGCTGGCTACACCTTC. The encoded protein is CASSSSGGLAGYTF.

This clone was observed a few times. V is TRBV5-1 and J is TRBJ2-7; TRBD2 agrees at 7 bases. From germline, CDR1 is SGHRS and CDR2 YFSETQ. The length of the CDR3 is 15 residues. With 5 bases clipped from V and 0 bases from J, the junction kept 8 bases outside the gene matches. The CDR3, as DNA: TGCGCCAGCAGGTACACTAGCGCGAGCTCCTACGAGCAGTACTTC. This translates into CASRYTSASSYEQYF.

The chain recombines TRBV7-2 with TRBJ1-1; D is uncertain. Deletions cut 5 bases from V and 1 base from J, with 11 bases between. The CDR3 spans 14 residues. Germline V gives CDR1 SGHTA, CDR2 FQGNSA. The CDR3 is CASSRGKGNTEAFF. The CDR3 DNA reads TGTGCCAGCAGCCGCGGGAAGGGGAACACTGAAGCTTTCTTT. Looking up the rest from reference TRBV7-2 and TRBJ1-1 gives the full variable domain: GAGVSQSPSNKVTEKGKDVELRCDPISGHTALYWYRQSLGQGLEFLIYFQGNSAPDKSGLPSDRFSAERTGGSVSTLTIQRTQQEDSAVYLCASSRGKGNTEAFFGQGTRLTVV.

This chain links TRBV7-8 with TRBJ2-5; 8 nucleotides match TRBD2. This CDR3 spans 15 amino acids. Unmatched junction bases numbered 4, after V lost 2 bases and J lost 2 bases. From germline, CDR1 is SGHVS and CDR2 FQNEAQ. The CDR3 nucleotides read TGTGCCAGCAGCTTATCCAGCGGGGGACAAGAGACCCAGTACTTC. It encodes CASSLSSGGQETQYF.

A single count supports this clone. The V call is TRBV4-3, the J call TRBJ2-1, with 9 nucleotides matching TRBD1. Germline V CDR1 and CDR2: LGHNA, YSLEER. The CDR3 covers 18 residues. The V gene end was trimmed by 0 bases and the J gene end by 7 bases; junction bases not matched to a gene: 13. The CDR3 DNA follows: TGCGCCAGCAGCCAAGATTGGGCGCAGGACAGGGGCCAGAATGAGCAGTTCTTC. Translated, it gives CASSQDWAQDRGQNEQFF.

As concerns this clone: Different DNA sequences within this sample yield the same CDR3. The V call is TRBV9, the J call TRBJ1-1; the match to TRBD1 covers 10 bases. CDR1 SGDLS and CDR2 YYNGEE come from the germline V gene. CDR3 length: 15 amino acids. The trim removed 2 bases at V and 4 bases at J, leaving 5 bases unmatched. CDR3 nucleotide sequence: TGTGCCAGCAGCGTGCGGGACAGGGGCGGCACTGAAGCTTTCTTT. This translates into CASSVRDRGGTEAFF.

V usage is TRBV14 and J usage is TRBJ2-7; a weak D match, TRBD2 (6 bases). Trimming took off 4 bases at V and 2 bases at J, with 12 bases between the two ends. Germline lookup yields CDR1 SGHDN and CDR2 FVKESK. The CDR3 covers 14 residues. This CDR3 reads CASSPGRGAYEQYF. Written as DNA, the CDR3 is TGTGCCAGCAGCCCCGGCCGCGGGGCCTACGAGCAGTACTTC.

The V and J genes are TRBV24-1 and TRBJ1-4, with D hard to call. Germline CDR1 reads KGHDR; CDR2 reads SFDVKD. This CDR3 spans 16 amino acids. Trimming left V 7 bases short and J 7 bases short, with 21 bases between. The CDR3: CATRLSAKGVGEKLFF. CDR3 sequence (DNA): TGTGCCACCAGATTAAGCGCAAAGGGAGTCGGTGAAAAACTGTTTTTT.